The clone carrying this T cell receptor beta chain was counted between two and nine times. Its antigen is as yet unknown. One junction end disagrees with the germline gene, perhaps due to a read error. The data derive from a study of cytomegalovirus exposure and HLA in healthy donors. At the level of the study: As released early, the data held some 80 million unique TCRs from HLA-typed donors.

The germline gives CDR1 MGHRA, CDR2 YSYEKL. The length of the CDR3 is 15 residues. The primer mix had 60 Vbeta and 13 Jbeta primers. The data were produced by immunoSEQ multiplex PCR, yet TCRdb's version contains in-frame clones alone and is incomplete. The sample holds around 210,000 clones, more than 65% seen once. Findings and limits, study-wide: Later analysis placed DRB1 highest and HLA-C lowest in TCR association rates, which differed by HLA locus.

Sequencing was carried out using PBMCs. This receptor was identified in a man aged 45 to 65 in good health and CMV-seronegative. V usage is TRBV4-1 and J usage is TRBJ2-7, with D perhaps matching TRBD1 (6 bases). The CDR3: CASSQGQGFLYEQYF. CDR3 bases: TGTGCCAGCAGCCAAGGTCAGGGGTTTTTGTACGAGCAGTACTTC.